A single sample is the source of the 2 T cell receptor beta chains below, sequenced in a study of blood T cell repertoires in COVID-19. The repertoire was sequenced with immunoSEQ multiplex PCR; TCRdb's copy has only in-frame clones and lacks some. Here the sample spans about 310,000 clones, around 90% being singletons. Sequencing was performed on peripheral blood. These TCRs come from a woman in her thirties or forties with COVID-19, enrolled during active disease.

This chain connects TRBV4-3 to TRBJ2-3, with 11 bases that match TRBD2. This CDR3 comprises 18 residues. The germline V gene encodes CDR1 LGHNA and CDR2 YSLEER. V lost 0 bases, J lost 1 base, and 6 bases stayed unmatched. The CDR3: CASSQDLPSGGRTDTQYF. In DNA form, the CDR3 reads TGCGCCAGCAGCCAAGATCTCCCTAGCGGGGGGCGCACAGATACGCAGTATTTT.

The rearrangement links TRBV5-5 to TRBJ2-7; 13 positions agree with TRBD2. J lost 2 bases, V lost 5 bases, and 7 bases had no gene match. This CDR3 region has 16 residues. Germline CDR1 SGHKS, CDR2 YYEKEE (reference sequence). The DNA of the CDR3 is TGTGCCAGCAGTTACGGACTAGCGGGAGAACCCTACGAGCAGTACTTC. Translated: CASSYGLAGEPYEQYF.